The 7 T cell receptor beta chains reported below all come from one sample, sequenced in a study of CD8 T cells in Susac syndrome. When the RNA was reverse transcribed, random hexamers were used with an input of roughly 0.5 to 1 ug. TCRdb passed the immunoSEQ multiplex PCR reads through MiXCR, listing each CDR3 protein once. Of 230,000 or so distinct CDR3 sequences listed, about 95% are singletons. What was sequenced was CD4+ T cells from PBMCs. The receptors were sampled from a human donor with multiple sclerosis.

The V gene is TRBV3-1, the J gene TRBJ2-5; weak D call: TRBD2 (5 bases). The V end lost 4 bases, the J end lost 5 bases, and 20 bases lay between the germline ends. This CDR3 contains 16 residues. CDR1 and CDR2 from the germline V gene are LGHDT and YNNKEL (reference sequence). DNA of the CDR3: TGTGCCAGCAGCCGAAAACTAGGCCGTTACGCCGAGACCCAGTACTTC. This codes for CASSRKLGRYAETQYF.

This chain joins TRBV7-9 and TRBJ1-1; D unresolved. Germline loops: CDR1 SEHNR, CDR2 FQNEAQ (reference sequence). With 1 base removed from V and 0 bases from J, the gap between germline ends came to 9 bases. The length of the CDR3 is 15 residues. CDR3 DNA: TGTGCCAGCAGCTTAGTCCCAGGTCTGAACACTGAAGCTTTCTTT. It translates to CASSLVPGLNTEAFF. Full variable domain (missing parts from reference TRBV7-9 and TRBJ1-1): DTGVSQNPRHKITKRGQNVTFRCDPISEHNRLYWYRQTLGQGPEFLTYFQNEAQLEKSRLLSDRFSAERPKGSFSTLEIQRTEQGDSAMYLCASSLVPGLNTEAFFGQGTRLTVV.

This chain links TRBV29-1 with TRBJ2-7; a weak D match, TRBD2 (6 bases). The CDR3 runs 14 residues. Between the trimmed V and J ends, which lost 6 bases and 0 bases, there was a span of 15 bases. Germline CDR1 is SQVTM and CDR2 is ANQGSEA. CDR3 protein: CSVVPSGLSYEQYF. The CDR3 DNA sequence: TGCAGCGTGGTCCCGAGCGGGCTCTCCTACGAGCAGTACTTC.

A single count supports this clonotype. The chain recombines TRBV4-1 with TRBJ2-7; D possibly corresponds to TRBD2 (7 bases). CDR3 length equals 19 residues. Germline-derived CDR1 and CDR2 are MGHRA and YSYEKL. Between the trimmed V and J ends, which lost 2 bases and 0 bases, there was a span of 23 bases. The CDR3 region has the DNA TGCGCCAGCAGCCAACTGGGGGGGCCTGGAGGTAGTAGCTCCTACGAGCAGTACTTC. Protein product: CASSQLGGPGGSSSYEQYF.

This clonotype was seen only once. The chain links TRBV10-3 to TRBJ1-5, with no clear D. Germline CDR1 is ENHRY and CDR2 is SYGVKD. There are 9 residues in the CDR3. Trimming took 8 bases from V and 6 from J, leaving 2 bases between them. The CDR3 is CAIGQPQHF. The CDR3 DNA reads TGTGCCATCGGTCAGCCCCAGCATTTT.

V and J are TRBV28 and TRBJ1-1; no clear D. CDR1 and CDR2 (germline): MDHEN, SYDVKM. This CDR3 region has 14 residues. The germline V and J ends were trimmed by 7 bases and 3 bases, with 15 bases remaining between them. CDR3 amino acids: CASINGRRYTEAFF. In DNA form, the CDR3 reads TGTGCCAGCATTAATGGCAGGAGGTACACTGAAGCTTTCTTT.

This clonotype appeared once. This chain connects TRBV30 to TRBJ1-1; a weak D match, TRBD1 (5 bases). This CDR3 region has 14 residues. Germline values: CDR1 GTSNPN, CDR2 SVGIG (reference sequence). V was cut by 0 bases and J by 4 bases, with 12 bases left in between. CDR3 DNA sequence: TGTGCCTGGAGTGTACGGGGACGTGGCACTGAAGCTTTCTTT. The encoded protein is CAWSVRGRGTEAFF.